The clone carrying this T cell receptor (beta chain) was seen more than once but under ten times. Its target is unknown. This entry is derived from a study of T-cell reconstitution after alpha-beta-depleted transplantation in children. The TCRbeta library was prepared with unique molecular identifiers. TCRdb re-called the PCR reads with MiXCR, one entry per CDR3 protein. Of 480,000 or so distinct CDR3 sequences in the sample, over 9.5% were seen once. Study-wide results and limits: Approximately two months post-transplant, alpha-beta T cells reportedly originated from several hundred expanded graft clones. At the one-year point after transplant, T-cell counts and TCRbeta diversity were found to come mostly from T cells that had been newly produced. Surviving recipient T cells and thymic progenitors accounted for the high day-60 TCRbeta diversity observed in some patients.

The V end lost 9 bases, the J end lost 6 bases, and 15 bases lay between the germline ends. The CDR3 totals 14 residues. The germline V gene has CDR1 MNHEY and CDR2 SMNVEV (reference sequence). This material consisted of PBMCs, taken before TCRalphabeta/CD19-depleted stem cell transplant. This rearrangement joins TRBV27 to TRBJ1-6, with D perhaps matching TRBD1 (6 bases). The receptor comes from a child aged 2-15 years with inherited bone marrow failure, due to receive a stem cell transplant. CDR3 sequence reads: CASTGIRGNSPLHF. CDR3 DNA sequence: TGTGCCAGTACAGGGATAAGGGGTAATTCACCCCTCCACTTT.